The clone carrying this TCR beta chain has just a few counts. No antigen is known for it. The data are from a study of beta chain features in type 1 diabetes. Study-wide context: Age, gender, cell numbers and subset yield matched between patients and controls. Examination covered around 98,000,000 sorted cells spanning all samples.

General study points: When VDJ junctions were examined, type 1 diabetes patients showed fewer insertions and more deletions. Among patients with Type 1 diabetes, TCRB CDR3s were moderately but significantly shorter in every one of the four CD4+ subsets.

Trimming cost V 7 bases and J 0 bases; bases outside gene matches: 4. The V gene's germline CDR1 is GTSNPN and CDR2 SVGIG (reference sequence). CDR3 length: 13 amino acids. Of the isolated RNA, all was reverse transcribed, and so the sequenced material was expressed TCRB transcripts. TCRdb keeps only in-frame clones here, not all; method: immunoSEQ multiplex PCR. This sample has 640,000 or so clones; about an eighth occur once, and the top ten carry approximately 0.042%. Specimen: naive CD4+ T cells from blood. This chain joins TRBV30 and TRBJ1-2, with 8 nucleotides matching TRBD1. This TCR came from a young man with type 1 diabetes. The CDR3 loop reads CASGQGSNYGYTF. Written as DNA, the CDR3 is TGTGCCTCCGGACAGGGCTCTAACTATGGCTACACCTTC. The full variable domain, in which reference TRBV30 and TRBJ1-2 provide the parts outside the CDR3, is SQTIHQWPATLVQPVGSPLSLECTVEGTSNPNLYWYRQAAGRGLQLLFYSVGIGQISSEVPQNLSASRPQDRQFILSSKKLLLSDSGFYLCASGQGSNYGYTFGSGTRLTVV.